This TCR beta chain appears in the sequencing data of a study of CD8+ T cells in alopecia areata. Isolated RNA was reverse transcribed into cDNA used as the sequencing template. TCRdb keeps only in-frame clones here, not all; method: immunoSEQ multiplex PCR. The sample holds roughly 200,000 clones, 40% to 45% seen once. Germline loops: CDR1 SGHTA, CDR2 FQGNSA. Trimming removed 3 bases at V and 2 bases at J, with 8 bases between. This CDR3 region has 14 residues. Stated treatment: oral pan-JAK inhibitor, 5-10 mg twice daily. CD4+ and CD8+ T cells were sorted from PBMCs stained for CD3, CD4 and CD8. The origin of this receptor is a human donor with alopecia areata. The starting material was CD4+ T cells sorted from blood, obtained at approximately week 39, from a patient treated with tofacitinib. The chain links TRBV7-2 to TRBJ1-5; no clear D gene. The CDR3 DNA sequence: TGTGCCAGCAGCTTCGACACGGGCAATCAGCCCCAGCATTTT. This gives the protein CASSFDTGNQPQHF.